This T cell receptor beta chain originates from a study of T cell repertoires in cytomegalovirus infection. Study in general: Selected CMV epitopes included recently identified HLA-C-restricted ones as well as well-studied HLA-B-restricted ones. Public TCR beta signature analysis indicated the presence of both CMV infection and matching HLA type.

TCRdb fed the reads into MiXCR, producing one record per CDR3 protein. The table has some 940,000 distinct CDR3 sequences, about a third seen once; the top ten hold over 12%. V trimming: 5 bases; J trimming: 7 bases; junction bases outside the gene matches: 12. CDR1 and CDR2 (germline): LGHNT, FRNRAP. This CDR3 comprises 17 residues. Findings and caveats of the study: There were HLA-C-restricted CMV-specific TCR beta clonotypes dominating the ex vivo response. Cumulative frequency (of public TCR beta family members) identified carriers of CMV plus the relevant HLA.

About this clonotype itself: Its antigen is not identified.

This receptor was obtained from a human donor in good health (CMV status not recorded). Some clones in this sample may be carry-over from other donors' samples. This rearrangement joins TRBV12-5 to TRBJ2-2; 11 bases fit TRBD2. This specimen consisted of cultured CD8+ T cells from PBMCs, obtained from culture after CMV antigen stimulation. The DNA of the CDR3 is TGTGCTAGTGGTCCCCGGATAGCGGGGGGGCTGGGCGGGGAGCTGTTTTTT. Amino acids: CASGPRIAGGLGGELFF.